Below, 3 T cell receptor beta chains from the same sample are listed, as sequenced in a study of blood T cells in healthy people across ages. Primers used in a second PCR of about 7 to 12 cycles were a sample-barcoded 5' primer and a J-beta primer mix. TCRdb independently ran MiXCR on the 5' RACE reads; one entry per CDR3 protein. In the table there are around 940,000 distinct CDR3 sequences, around 54% of which are singletons. Sequences were obtained from blood. The receptors derive from a woman aged 60 to 75 in good health.

The chain combines TRBV20-1 with TRBJ2-1; possible D gene TRBD2, 5 bases. Per germline, CDR1 DFQATT and CDR2 SNEGSKA (reference sequence). Trimming pared 1 base from V and 10 bases from J, leaving 14 bases between. The CDR3 length is 13 residues. CDR3 nucleotide sequence: TGCAGTGCTAGAGCTGAGACTACGAGGGAGCAGTTCTTC. Amino acids: CSARAETTREQFF.

V is TRBV7-8 and J is TRBJ2-7, with D unresolved. V shed 6 bases and J shed 4 bases, with 13 bases lying between them. CDR1 is SGHVS and CDR2 is FQNEAQ in the germline V gene. The length of the CDR3 is 13 residues. CDR3 in amino acids: CASSVAPQYEQYF. DNA for the CDR3: TGTGCCAGCAGTGTGGCGCCTCAGTACGAGCAGTACTTC.

About this clonotype: A read error may explain this, as a much larger clone is one base away. This chain uses TRBV14 with TRBJ2-1, with D perhaps TRBD2 (6 bases). Trimming removed 0 bases at V and 12 bases at J, with 21 bases between. CDR1 and CDR2 from the germline V gene are SGHDN and FVKESK. The CDR3 totals 16 residues. The CDR3 coding sequence is TGTGCCAGCAGCCAAGATGCTTGGAGGGAGGCATTCGGGCAGTTCTTC. It is translated as CASSQDAWREAFGQFF.